The sequence of this TCR beta chain was determined in a study of blood T cell repertoires in COVID-19. About the study: Italy, Spain and the United States were the sources of the convalescent and acute COVID-19 samples. PBMCs, B-cell-depleted T cells, or T cells provided the cDNA or gDNA that made up the material.

Participants spanned ages roughly 18 to 95 years and resided in 20 to 30 US areas. Germline values: CDR1 SGHTA, CDR2 FQGNSA. The CDR3 is made up of 16 amino acids. V was trimmed by 4 bases and J by 0 bases, leaving 15 bases between them. In the authors' workflow: It was from reference gene primer amplification that nucleated cell counts were estimated. This table comes from immunoSEQ multiplex PCR, and its TCRdb copy is limited to in-frame clones, with some not included. The DNA gave D and trimming, while V, J and clone size come from that table. The table has a few hundred thousand clones, approximately 86% seen once; the top ten hold approximately 10%.

The rearrangement uses TRBV7-2 and TRBJ2-5; a possible D gene is TRBD2 (7 bases). This TCR derives from a young man with acute COVID-19. The sequenced sample consisted of PBMCs or T cells enriched from blood (not recorded which). The CDR3 loop reads CASSWGGFQYQETQYF. DNA for the CDR3: TGTGCCAGCAGCTGGGGGGGCTTCCAGTACCAAGAGACCCAGTACTTC.